Included here is one T cell receptor beta chain sequence, with context. Per the authors' pipeline: Reference gene primer amplification in the assay estimated nucleated cell counts. This table comes from immunoSEQ multiplex PCR, and its TCRdb copy is limited to in-frame clones, with some not included. The V and J calls and clone size were taken over from that table, and D and trimming were inferred from the DNA. The table includes 90,000 to 130,000 clones, 65% to 80% detected once. The sample belongs to a study of blood T cell repertoires in COVID-19. Study background: Acute and convalescent COVID-19 samples came from the United States, Italy and Spain. Nucleic acid was either cDNA or gDNA, and it came from T cells, B-cell-depleted T cells, or PBMCs.

The V and J ends lost 5 bases and 5 bases respectively, with 19 bases between them. CDR1 and CDR2 from the germline V gene are SGHTA and FQGTGA. The CDR3 has 17 residues. This receptor was obtained from an older woman with acute or convalescent COVID-19. The genes are TRBV7-3 and TRBJ1-6; D remains ambiguous. The sample taken for sequencing was peripheral blood. The CDR3 region has the DNA TGTGCCAGCAGCCCGGGGTACGGGGTACGAAATAATTCACCCCTCCACTTT. Translated, it gives CASSPGYGVRNNSPLHF.